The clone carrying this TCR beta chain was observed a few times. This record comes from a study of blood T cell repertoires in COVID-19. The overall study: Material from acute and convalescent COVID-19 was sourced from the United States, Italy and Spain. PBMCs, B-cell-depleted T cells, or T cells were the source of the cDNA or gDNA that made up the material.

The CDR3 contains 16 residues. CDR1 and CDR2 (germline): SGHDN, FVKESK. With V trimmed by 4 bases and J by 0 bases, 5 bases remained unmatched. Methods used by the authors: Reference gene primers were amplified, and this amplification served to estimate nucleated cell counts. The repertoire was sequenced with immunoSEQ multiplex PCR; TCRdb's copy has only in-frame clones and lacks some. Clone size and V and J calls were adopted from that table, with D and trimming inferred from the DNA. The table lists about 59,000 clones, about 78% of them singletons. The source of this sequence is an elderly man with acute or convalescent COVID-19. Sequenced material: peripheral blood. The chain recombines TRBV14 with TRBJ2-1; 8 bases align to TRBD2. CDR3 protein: CASSRAGTSSYNEQFF. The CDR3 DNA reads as TGTGCCAGCAGCCGTGCCGGGACTAGCTCCTACAATGAGCAGTTCTTC. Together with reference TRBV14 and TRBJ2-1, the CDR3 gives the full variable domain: EAGVTQFPSHSVIEKGQTVTLRCDPISGHDNLYWYRRVMGKEIKFLLHFVKESKQDESGMPNNRFLAERTGGTYSTLKVQPAELEDSGVYFCASSRAGTSSYNEQFFGPGTRLTVL.